The 15 T cell receptor beta chains in this list originate from one sample, sequenced in a study of blood T cell repertoires in COVID-19. The repertoire was sequenced with immunoSEQ multiplex PCR; TCRdb's copy has only in-frame clones and lacks some. The sample contains 60,000 to 90,000 clones, 84% of which appear only once. The sample was peripheral blood. Source of these receptors: a man aged 50 or older with acute or convalescent COVID-19.

The CDR3 loop is CASSSPQGAYGYTF. CDR3 DNA: TGCGCCAGCAGCTCCCCTCAGGGGGCCTATGGCTACACCTTC. The chain recombines TRBV4-1 with TRBJ1-2, with 8 nucleotides matching TRBD1. In germline, CDR1 is MGHRA, CDR2 YSYEKL. This CDR3 is 14 amino acids long. Unmatched junction bases numbered 6, after V lost 5 bases and J lost 4 bases.

This chain links TRBV3-1 (or the pseudogene TRBV3-2) with TRBJ1-5; perhaps TRBD1 as D (6 bases). The V end was cut by 11 bases, the J end by 2 bases, with 28 bases between. Germline V lookup: CDR1 LGHDT, CDR2 YNNKEL (reference sequence). The CDR3 has 18 amino acids. CDR3 DNA sequence: TGTGCCCCGAGGTCCCTTCGGGGGGCAACTGTGTGCAATCAGCCCCAGCATTTT. This encodes CAPRSLRGATVCNQPQHF.

This sequence joins TRBV5-1 and TRBJ2-5; D possibly corresponds to TRBD1 (5 bases). Per germline, CDR1 SGHRS and CDR2 YFSETQ. Trimming cost V 0 bases and J 4 bases, with 7 bases left between them. This CDR3 is built from 13 residues. In nucleotides, the CDR3 is TGCGCCAGCAGCTTGGGGCAGGGAGAGACCCAGTACTTC. Translating it yields CASSLGQGETQYF.

The chain is built from TRBV5-4 and TRBJ2-7; TRBD2 might be the D (6 bases). The CDR3 spans 13 residues. Trimming removed 4 bases at V and 0 bases at J, with 8 bases between. Germline-derived CDR1 and CDR2 are SGHNT and YYREEE (reference sequence). Here the CDR3 reads CASSPGASYEQYF. CDR3 DNA sequence: TGTGCCAGCAGCCCGGGAGCCTCCTACGAGCAGTACTTC.

The CDR3 loop reads CAWSDYLSGTAGYTF. The CDR3 coding sequence is TGTGCCTGGAGTGACTACCTTTCCGGGACAGCAGGCTACACCTTC. The rearrangement joins TRBV30 to TRBJ1-2; 7 nucleotides match TRBD1. With V trimmed by 1 base and J by 8 bases, 13 bases remained unmatched. In germline, CDR1 is GTSNPN, CDR2 SVGIG (reference sequence). This CDR3 spans 15 amino acids.

This clone has only a few counts. DNA for the CDR3: TGTGCCAGCAGCCAAGTCGCCAGGGGGTTTGGAAACACCATATATTTT. This sequence encodes CASSQVARGFGNTIYF. This sequence joins TRBV14 and TRBJ1-3; 7 bases are shared with TRBD1. V lost 1 base, J lost 3 bases, and 6 bases stayed unmatched. Germline loops: CDR1 SGHDN, CDR2 FVKESK. The CDR3 is made up of 16 amino acids.

CDR3 nucleotides: TGTGCTAGTGGTTTGAACGCACCTAAGGAGCTGTTTTTT. Amino acids: CASGLNAPKELFF. The chain links TRBV12-5 to TRBJ2-2; unclear D gene. This CDR3 spans 13 amino acids. Trimming left V 2 bases short and J 10 bases short, with 11 bases between. Germline lookup yields CDR1 LGHNT and CDR2 FRNRAP.

The genes are TRBV7-9 and TRBJ2-5; 10 positions match TRBD1. CDR1 SEHNR and CDR2 FQNEAQ come from the germline V gene (reference sequence). The CDR3 consists of 16 residues. The junction had 10 bases not matched to a gene; V was cut back by 4 bases and J by 5 bases. The CDR3 coding sequence is TGTGCCAGCAGCTCGACCGGGACAGGGGTTTGGGAGACCCAGTACTTC. Protein product: CASSSTGTGVWETQYF.

The gene calls are TRBV30 and TRBJ1-3, with 7 bases matching TRBD1. Germline lookup yields CDR1 GTSNPN and CDR2 SVGIG (reference sequence). V lost 1 base to trimming and J lost 0 bases; unmatched junction nucleotides: 6. CDR3 length: 16 amino acids. CDR3 sequence: CAWSALRDSSGNTIYF. CDR3 coding DNA: TGTGCCTGGAGTGCTCTCAGGGACAGCTCTGGAAACACCATATATTTT.

The chain links TRBV6-2 or TRBV6-3 to TRBJ1-5; possible D gene TRBD1, 6 bases. CDR3 size: 14 residues. Germline CDR1 is MNHEY and CDR2 is SVGEGT. V was cut by 4 bases and J by 6 bases, with 13 bases left in between. The CDR3 DNA reads as TGTGCCAGCAGTTGGGCACAGGGTACTCAGCCCCAGCATTTT. Translating it yields CASSWAQGTQPQHF.

The chain links TRBV29-1 to TRBJ1-1; D gene ambiguous. Trimming removed 4 bases from V and 3 bases from J, with 12 bases in between. This CDR3 comprises 13 residues. From germline, CDR1 is SQVTM and CDR2 ANQGSEA. The CDR3 sequence: CSVVEFQDTEAFF. DNA for the CDR3: TGCAGCGTTGTTGAGTTTCAAGACACTGAAGCTTTCTTT.

This chain links TRBV2 with TRBJ1-5; TRBD1 aligns across 9 bases. The V and J ends lost 5 bases and 0 bases, in that order; junction bases with no gene match: 14. This CDR3 is 19 amino acids long. Germline-derived CDR1 and CDR2 are SNHLY and FYNNEI. For the CDR3, the DNA is TGTGCCAGCAGTACCCGGGACAGGGTGATCGGGGATAGCAATCAGCCCCAGCATTTT. This gives the protein CASSTRDRVIGDSNQPQHF. The full variable domain, with the rest looked up from reference TRBV2 and TRBJ1-5, is EPEVTQTPSHQVTQMGQEVILRCVPISNHLYFYWYRQILGQKVEFLVSFYNNEISEKSEIFDDQFSVERPDGSNFTLKIRSTKLEDSAMYFCASSTRDRVIGDSNQPQHFGDGTRLSIL.

The CDR3 nucleotides are TGTGCCTCCCAGAACACGACAGGGAGTTATGGCTACACCTTC. It encodes CASQNTTGSYGYTF. The rearrangement links TRBV30 to TRBJ1-2; 7 bases are shared with TRBD1. This CDR3 comprises 14 residues. Germline CDR1 GTSNPN, CDR2 SVGIG (reference sequence). V shed 7 bases, J shed 5 bases, and the junction held 13 bases outside the gene matches.

V and J are TRBV27 and TRBJ2-1; TRBD1 agrees at 7 bases. V gave up 10 bases and J gave up 3 bases; unmatched junction bases: 6. The CDR3 has 13 residues. Germline CDR1 is MNHEY and CDR2 is SMNVEV (reference sequence). The CDR3 sequence is CATMTGFYNEQFF. Here the CDR3 DNA reads TGTGCCACAATGACAGGGTTCTACAATGAGCAGTTCTTC.

This clone was found once. The chain joins TRBV4-3 to TRBJ2-5; D uncertain. The germline V gene encodes CDR1 LGHNA and CDR2 YSLEER. With 0 bases removed from V and 2 bases from J, the gap between germline ends came to 10 bases. The CDR3 totals 15 residues. As DNA, the CDR3 is TGCGCCAGCAGCCAAGAGATGTCTAGTCAAGAGACCCAGTACTTC. It encodes CASSQEMSSQETQYF.